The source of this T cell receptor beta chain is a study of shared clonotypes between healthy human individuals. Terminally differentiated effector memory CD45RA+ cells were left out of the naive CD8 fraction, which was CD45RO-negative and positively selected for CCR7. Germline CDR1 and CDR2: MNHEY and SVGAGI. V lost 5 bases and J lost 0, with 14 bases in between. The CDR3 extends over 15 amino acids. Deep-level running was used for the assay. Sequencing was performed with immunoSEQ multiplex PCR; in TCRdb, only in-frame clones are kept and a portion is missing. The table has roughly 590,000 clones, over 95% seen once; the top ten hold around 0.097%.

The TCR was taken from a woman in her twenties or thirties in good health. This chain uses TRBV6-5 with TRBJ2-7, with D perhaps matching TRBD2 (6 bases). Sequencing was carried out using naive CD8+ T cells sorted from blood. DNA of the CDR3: TGTGCCAGCAGTCTTGGACTAATTAGCTCCTACGAGCAGTACTTC. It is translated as CASSLGLISSYEQYF.